This entry lists 14 T cell receptor beta chains sequenced from one sample in a study of T-cell memory formation after mild COVID-19. From the 5' RACE reads, TCRdb called clonotypes with MiXCR, one entry per CDR3 protein. This table holds almost 250,000 distinct CDR3 sequences, 15% found once. Material: PBMCs or a T cell subset sorted from them (not recorded which). These receptor sequences come from an adult woman who had mild COVID-19 (a few samples of this study predate the infection). Cell type and time point are not known.

The chain uses TRBV12-3 or TRBV12-4 and TRBJ2-5; 12 bases line up with TRBD2. This CDR3 is built from 15 residues. Losses at the gene ends were 5 bases for V and 5 bases for J; bases not matched to a gene: 6. This chain's CDR3 is CASSTSGGLFETQYF. Written as DNA, the CDR3 is TGTGCCAGCAGTACTAGCGGGGGGCTGTTTGAGACCCAGTACTTC.

The CDR3 bases are TGTGCCAGCAGTTTGGTACAGGGAATCCACGAGCAGTACTTC. Translating it yields CASSLVQGIHEQYF. The chain uses TRBV12-3 or TRBV12-4 and TRBJ2-7, with D possibly matching TRBD1 (6 bases). The CDR3 is made up of 14 amino acids. Deletions cut 3 bases from V and 5 bases from J, with 14 bases between.

The rearrangement links TRBV5-1 to TRBJ2-5, with D perhaps TRBD1 (6 bases). Germline V CDR1 and CDR2: SGHRS, YFSETQ. CDR3 length equals 14 residues. With 3 bases removed from V and 3 bases from J, the gap between germline ends came to 12 bases. The CDR3 DNA is TGCGCCAGCAGCTCCGCGCACAGGGAAGAGACCCAGTACTTC. It specifies CASSSAHREETQYF. Using reference TRBV5-1 and TRBJ2-5 for the parts outside the CDR3, the full variable domain is KAGVTQTPRYLIKTRGQQVTLSCSPISGHRSVSWYQQTPGQGLQFLFEYFSETQRNKGNFPGRFSGRQFSNSRSEMNVSTLELGDSALYLCASSSAHREETQYFGPGTRLLVL.

This clonotype was counted ten times or more. The chain recombines TRBV5-1 with TRBJ2-7; D may be TRBD2 (5 bases). V dropped 1 base and J dropped 2 bases, with 19 bases sitting between them. The CDR3 is 17 amino acids. Per the germline V gene, CDR1 is SGHRS and CDR2 is YFSETQ. In DNA, the CDR3 is TGCGCCAGCAGCTTGCCACTCCGGGATCGGCTTCCCTACGAGCAGTACTTC. Translation gives CASSLPLRDRLPYEQYF.

This clonotype was seen a handful of times. The rearrangement uses TRBV7-9 and TRBJ2-5, with a possible D match to TRBD2 (6 bases). The CDR3 loop spans 14 amino acids. Trimming left V 3 bases short and J 4 bases short, with 12 bases between. Germline V gene lookup returns CDR1 SEHNR and CDR2 FQNEAQ (reference sequence). Written as DNA, the CDR3 is TGTGCCAGCAGCTTTTCGTTGGGAGGAGAGACCCAGTACTTC. Its protein is CASSFSLGGETQYF.

This clonotype was counted a few times. The chain uses TRBV6-4 and TRBJ1-1, with D possibly matching TRBD1 (6 bases). The germline V gene encodes CDR1 MRHNA and CDR2 SNTAGT. The CDR3 contains 13 residues. V was cut by 4 bases and J by 2 bases, with 8 bases left in between. The CDR3 loop is CASSAGANTEAFF. For the CDR3, the DNA is TGTGCCAGCAGTGCAGGGGCTAACACTGAAGCTTTCTTT.

This clonotype was recorded a few times. The chain uses TRBV15 and TRBJ2-1; D is unclear. V was shortened by 8 bases and J by 7 bases, with 15 bases between the two germline ends. The germline CDR1 and CDR2 sequences are LNHNV and YYDKDF (reference sequence). The CDR3 length is 13 residues. The CDR3 region is CATVQFSRNEQFF. Written as DNA, the CDR3 is TGTGCCACCGTACAGTTCTCTAGGAATGAGCAGTTCTTC.

Only a few counts were recorded for this clonotype. The V gene is TRBV7-3, the J gene TRBJ2-1; the D call may be TRBD1 or TRBD2 (5 bases each). V was trimmed by 4 bases and J by 6 bases, leaving 22 bases between them. The CDR3 consists of 17 residues. CDR1 and CDR2 (germline): SGHTA, FQGTGA. The CDR3 DNA reads TGTGCCAGCAGCTCCGGGGCCGGACTTTTTCGGGGCAATGAGCAGTTCTTC. It specifies CASSSGAGLFRGNEQFF.

This clonotype was found a few times. This chain joins TRBV14 and TRBJ2-7; 8 bases agree with TRBD1. CDR1 is SGHDN, CDR2 FVKESK, per germline. Trimming cost V 6 bases and J 6 bases; bases outside gene matches: 10. The CDR3 consists of 14 residues. The CDR3 DNA sequence: TGTGCCAGCAGTTTAACAGGGGGTGGCACCGAGCAGTACTTC. Translation gives CASSLTGGGTEQYF.

This clonotype has more than one count but fewer than ten. This rearrangement joins TRBV20-1 to TRBJ2-1; 9 bases fit TRBD2. Germline V CDR1 and CDR2: DFQATT, SNEGSKA (reference sequence). The CDR3 covers 15 residues. Trimming removed 5 bases from V and 5 bases from J; junction bases left unmatched: 10. The CDR3 protein is CSAPTSGRFHNEQFF. CDR3 nucleotides: TGCAGTGCTCCGACGAGCGGGAGGTTTCACAATGAGCAGTTCTTC.

The genes are TRBV7-9 and TRBJ1-1; TRBD1 matches at 7 bases. This CDR3 comprises 17 residues. The junction had 10 bases not matched to a gene; V was cut back by 2 bases and J by 1 base. The germline CDR1 and CDR2 sequences are SEHNR and FQNEAQ (reference sequence). Written as DNA, the CDR3 is TGTGCCAGCAGCTTAAGAGGGACAGCGCTTTCGAACACTGAAGCTTTCTTT. This codes for CASSLRGTALSNTEAFF. Full variable domain (missing parts from reference TRBV7-9 and TRBJ1-1): DTGVSQNPRHKITKRGQNVTFRCDPISEHNRLYWYRQTLGQGPEFLTYFQNEAQLEKSRLLSDRFSAERPKGSFSTLEIQRTEQGDSAMYLCASSLRGTALSNTEAFFGQGTRLTVV.

This clonotype was found many times. The chain employs TRBV19 and TRBJ1-1; unclear D gene. The CDR3 has 11 residues. Per germline, CDR1 LNHDA and CDR2 SQIVND (reference sequence). V dropped 8 bases and J dropped 5 bases, with 9 bases sitting between them. The CDR3 loop is CASGMGTEAFF. DNA for the CDR3: TGTGCCAGTGGGATGGGAACTGAAGCTTTCTTT.

The genes are TRBV5-6 and TRBJ2-2; 12 bases agree with TRBD2. Germline V gene sequence: CDR1 SGHDT, CDR2 YYEEEE. Losses at the gene ends were 5 bases for V and 4 bases for J; bases not matched to a gene: 6. The CDR3 length is 16 residues. The CDR3 here is CASRLLAGGLTGELFF. CDR3 in DNA: TGTGCCAGCAGATTACTAGCGGGAGGACTCACCGGGGAGCTGTTTTTT.

The rearrangement links TRBV12-3 or TRBV12-4 to TRBJ2-1; D not certain. The CDR3 runs 14 residues. V lost 4 bases and J 0 bases, leaving 7 bases between the germline ends. The CDR3 region has the DNA TGTGCCAGCAGTTCACCGCGCTCCTACAATGAGCAGTTCTTC. This codes for CASSSPRSYNEQFF.